This T cell receptor beta chain was observed in a study of cytomegalovirus exposure and HLA in healthy donors. Looked up from germline, CDR1 is ENHRY and CDR2 is SYGVKD. The CDR3 runs 17 residues. Between the trimmed V and J ends, which lost 2 bases and 1 base, there was a span of 15 bases. Primers: 60 Vbeta forward and 13 Jbeta reverse. Assay used: immunoSEQ multiplex PCR; TCRdb lists only in-frame clones, some missing. The sample has over 150,000 clones, just under 80% seen once; the top ten hold 1.3%. Regarding the study as a whole: DRB1 had the most TCR associations and HLA-C the fewest, a later analysis found, with rates varying by HLA locus. Generally TCR sequences proved uncommon, though certain public TCRs appeared in numerous donors. Most TCR beta V segments were productive about 90% or about 30% of the time in an earlier analysis.

Concerning this clone: Its antigen is still unknown.

Material for sequencing was PBMCs. The chain is built from TRBV10-3 and TRBJ1-3; tentative D call: TRBD1 (6 bases). This TCR was recovered from a woman aged 50 to 60 in good health and CMV-seronegative. The CDR3 protein is CAISERKVQGSGNTIYF. CDR3 nucleotide sequence: TGTGCCATCAGTGAGCGCAAAGTACAGGGATCTGGAAACACCATATATTTT.